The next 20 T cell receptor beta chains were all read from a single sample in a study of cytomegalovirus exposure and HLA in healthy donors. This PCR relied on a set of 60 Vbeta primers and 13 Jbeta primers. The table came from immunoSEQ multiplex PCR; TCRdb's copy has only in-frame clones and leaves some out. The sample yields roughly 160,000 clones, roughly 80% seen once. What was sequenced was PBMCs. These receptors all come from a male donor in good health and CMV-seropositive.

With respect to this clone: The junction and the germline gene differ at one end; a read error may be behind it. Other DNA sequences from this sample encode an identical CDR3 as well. DNA of the CDR3: TGTGCCAGCAGCGAAGATACAGGGGGGAGGTTGAACACCATATATTTT. This gives the protein CASSEDTGGRLNTIYF. V and J are TRBV6-1 and TRBJ1-3; 8 bases map to TRBD1. This CDR3 has 16 residues. CDR1 and CDR2 (germline): MNHNS, SASEGT.

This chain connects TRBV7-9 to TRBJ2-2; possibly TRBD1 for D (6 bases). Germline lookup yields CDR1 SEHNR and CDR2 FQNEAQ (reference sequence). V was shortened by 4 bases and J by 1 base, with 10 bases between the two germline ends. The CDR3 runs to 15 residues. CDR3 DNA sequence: TGTGCCAGCAGCTCGCCGGGACAGAACACCGGGGAGCTGTTTTTT. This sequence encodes CASSSPGQNTGELFF.

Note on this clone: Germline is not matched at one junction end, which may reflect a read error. As DNA, the CDR3 is TGTGCCAGCAGTTGGTTGGCCAAAAACAGTCAGTACTTC. This encodes CASSWLAKNSQYF. This chain uses TRBV28 with TRBJ2-4, with D uncertain. Germline V CDR1 and CDR2: MDHEN, SYDVKM. There are 13 residues in the CDR3.

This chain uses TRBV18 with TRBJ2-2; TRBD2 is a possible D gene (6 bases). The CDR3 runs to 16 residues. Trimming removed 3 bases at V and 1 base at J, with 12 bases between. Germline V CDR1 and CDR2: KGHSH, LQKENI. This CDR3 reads CASSPFGGLNTGELFF. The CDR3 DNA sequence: TGTGCCAGCTCACCTTTCGGGGGACTGAACACCGGGGAGCTGTTTTTT.

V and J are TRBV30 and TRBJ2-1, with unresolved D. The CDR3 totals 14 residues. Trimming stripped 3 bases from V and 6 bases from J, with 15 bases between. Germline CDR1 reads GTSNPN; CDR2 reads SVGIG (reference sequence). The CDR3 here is CAWRRSGYANEQFF. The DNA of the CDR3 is TGTGCCTGGAGACGATCGGGTTACGCCAATGAGCAGTTCTTC. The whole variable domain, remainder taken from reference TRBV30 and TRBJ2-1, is SQTIHQWPATLVQPVGSPLSLECTVEGTSNPNLYWYRQAAGRGLQLLFYSVGIGQISSEVPQNLSASRPQDRQFILSSKKLLLSDSGFYLCAWRRSGYANEQFFGPGTRLTVL.

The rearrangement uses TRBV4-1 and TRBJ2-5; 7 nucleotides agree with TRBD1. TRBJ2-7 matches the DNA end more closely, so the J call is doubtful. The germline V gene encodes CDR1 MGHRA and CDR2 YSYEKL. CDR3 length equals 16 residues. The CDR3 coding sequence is TGCGCCAGCAGCCAATATCCCGGGACAGCGGACTACGAGCAGTACTTC. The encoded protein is CASSQYPGTADYEQYF.

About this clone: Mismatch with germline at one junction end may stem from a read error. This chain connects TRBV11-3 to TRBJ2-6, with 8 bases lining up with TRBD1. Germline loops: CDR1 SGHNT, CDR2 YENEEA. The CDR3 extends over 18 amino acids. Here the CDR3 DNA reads TGTGCCAGCAGCCAGTCTAGGCAGGGGGCTGCTGGGGCCAACGGCCTGACTTTC. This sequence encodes CASSQSRQGAAGANGLTF.

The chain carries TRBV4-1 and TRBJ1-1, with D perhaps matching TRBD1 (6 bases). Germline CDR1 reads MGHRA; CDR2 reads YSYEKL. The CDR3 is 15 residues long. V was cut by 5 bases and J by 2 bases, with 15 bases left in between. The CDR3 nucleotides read TGCGCCAGCAGCTCACGGACAGCTAATAACACTGAAGCTTTCTTT. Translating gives CASSSRTANNTEAFF.

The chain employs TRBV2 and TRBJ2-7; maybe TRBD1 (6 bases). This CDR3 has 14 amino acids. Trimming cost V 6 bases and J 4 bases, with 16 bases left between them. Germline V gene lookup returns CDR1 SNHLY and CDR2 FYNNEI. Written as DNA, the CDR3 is TGTGCCAGCAGAGGTCGGGGACATAGTTACGAGCAGTACTTC. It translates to CASRGRGHSYEQYF.

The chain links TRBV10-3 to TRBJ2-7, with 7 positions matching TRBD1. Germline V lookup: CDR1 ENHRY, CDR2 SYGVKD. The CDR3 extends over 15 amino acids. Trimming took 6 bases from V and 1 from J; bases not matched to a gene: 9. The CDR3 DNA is TGTGCCATCAGAGACAACGACAGGGTTTCCTACGAGCAGTACTTC. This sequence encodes CAIRDNDRVSYEQYF.

The DNA for the CDR3 is TGTGCCAGCAGCGTGAGACAGGGGTCTGATGAGCAGTTCTTC. Its translation is CASSVRQGSDEQFF. The chain combines TRBV11-2 with TRBJ2-1; 8 nucleotides align to TRBD1. V was pared by 5 bases and J by 8 bases, with 8 bases of the junction left unmatched. CDR3 length: 14 amino acids. Looked up from germline, CDR1 is SGHAT and CDR2 is FQNNGV. Variable domain in full (rest from reference TRBV11-2 and TRBJ2-1): EAGVAQSPRYKIIEKRQSVAFWCNPISGHATLYWYQQILGQGPKLLIQFQNNGVVDDSQLPKDRFSAERLKGVDSTLKIQPAKLEDSAVYLCASSVRQGSDEQFFGPGTRLTVL.

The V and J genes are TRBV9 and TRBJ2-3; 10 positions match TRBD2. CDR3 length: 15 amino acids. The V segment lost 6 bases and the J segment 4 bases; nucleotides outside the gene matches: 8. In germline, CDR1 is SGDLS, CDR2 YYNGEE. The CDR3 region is CASTKGLAGADTQYF. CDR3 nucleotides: TGTGCCAGCACCAAGGGGCTAGCGGGAGCAGATACGCAGTATTTT.

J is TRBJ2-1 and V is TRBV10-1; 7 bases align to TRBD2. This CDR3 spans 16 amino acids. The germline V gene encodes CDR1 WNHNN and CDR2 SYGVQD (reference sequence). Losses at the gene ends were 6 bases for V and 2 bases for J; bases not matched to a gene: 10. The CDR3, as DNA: TGCGCCAGCAGCGAACCCGCGGGAGCGACCTACAATGAGCAGTTCTTC. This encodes CASSEPAGATYNEQFF.

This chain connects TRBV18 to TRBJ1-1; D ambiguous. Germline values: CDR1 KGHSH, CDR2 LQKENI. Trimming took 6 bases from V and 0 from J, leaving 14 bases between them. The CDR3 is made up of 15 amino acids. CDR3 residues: CASSPAQSLNTEAFF. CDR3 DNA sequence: TGTGCCAGCTCTCCCGCACAGAGCCTGAACACTGAAGCTTTCTTT.

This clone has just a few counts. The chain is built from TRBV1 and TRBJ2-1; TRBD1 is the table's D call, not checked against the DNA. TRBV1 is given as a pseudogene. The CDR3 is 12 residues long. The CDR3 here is CTSSRQGNEQFF. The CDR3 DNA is TGCACCAGCAGCCGGCAGGGCAATGAGCAGTTCTTC.

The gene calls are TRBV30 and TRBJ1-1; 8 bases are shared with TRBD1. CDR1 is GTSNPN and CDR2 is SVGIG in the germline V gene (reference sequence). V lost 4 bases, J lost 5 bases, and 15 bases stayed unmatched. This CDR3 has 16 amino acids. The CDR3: CAWTGTGHRGGTEAFF. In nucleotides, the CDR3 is TGTGCCTGGACAGGGACAGGACACCGAGGGGGTACTGAAGCTTTCTTT.

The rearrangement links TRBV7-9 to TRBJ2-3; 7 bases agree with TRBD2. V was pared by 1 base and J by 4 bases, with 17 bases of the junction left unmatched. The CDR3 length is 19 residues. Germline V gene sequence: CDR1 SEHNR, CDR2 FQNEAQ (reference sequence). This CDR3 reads CASSLGGGFRRFDADTQYF. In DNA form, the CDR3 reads TGTGCCAGCAGCTTAGGGGGGGGTTTTCGGAGGTTCGACGCAGATACGCAGTATTTT.

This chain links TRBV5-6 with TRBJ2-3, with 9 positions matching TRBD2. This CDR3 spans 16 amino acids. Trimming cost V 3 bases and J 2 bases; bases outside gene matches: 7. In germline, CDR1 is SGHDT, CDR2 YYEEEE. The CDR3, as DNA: TGTGCCAGCAGCTCCCCGACTAGCGGAATCACAGATACGCAGTATTTT. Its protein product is CASSSPTSGITDTQYF.

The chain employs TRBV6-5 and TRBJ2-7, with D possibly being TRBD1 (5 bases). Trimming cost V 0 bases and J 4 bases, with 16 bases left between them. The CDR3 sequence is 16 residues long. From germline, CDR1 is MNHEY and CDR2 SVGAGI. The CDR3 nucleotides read TGTGCCAGCAGTTACTCAAGCCAGGGAACCTGGTACGAGCAGTACTTC. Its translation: CASSYSSQGTWYEQYF.

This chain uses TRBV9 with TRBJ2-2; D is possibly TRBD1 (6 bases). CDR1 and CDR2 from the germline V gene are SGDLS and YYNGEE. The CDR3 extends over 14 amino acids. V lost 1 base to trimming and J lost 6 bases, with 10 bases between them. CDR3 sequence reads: CASSVQGLAGELFF. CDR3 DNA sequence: TGTGCCAGCAGCGTACAGGGGTTGGCCGGGGAGCTGTTTTTT.